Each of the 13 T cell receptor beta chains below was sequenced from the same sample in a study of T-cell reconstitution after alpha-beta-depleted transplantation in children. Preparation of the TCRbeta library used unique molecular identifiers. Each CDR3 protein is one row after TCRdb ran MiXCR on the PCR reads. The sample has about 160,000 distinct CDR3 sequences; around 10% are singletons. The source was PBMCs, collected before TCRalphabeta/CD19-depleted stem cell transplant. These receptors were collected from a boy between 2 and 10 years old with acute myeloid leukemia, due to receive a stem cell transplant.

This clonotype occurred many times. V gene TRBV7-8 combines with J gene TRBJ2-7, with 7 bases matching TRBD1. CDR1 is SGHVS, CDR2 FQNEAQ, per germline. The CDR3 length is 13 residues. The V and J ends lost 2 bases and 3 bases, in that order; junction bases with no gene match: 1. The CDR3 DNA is TGTGCCAGCAGCTTACGGGACAGCTACGAGCAGTACTTC. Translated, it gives CASSLRDSYEQYF.

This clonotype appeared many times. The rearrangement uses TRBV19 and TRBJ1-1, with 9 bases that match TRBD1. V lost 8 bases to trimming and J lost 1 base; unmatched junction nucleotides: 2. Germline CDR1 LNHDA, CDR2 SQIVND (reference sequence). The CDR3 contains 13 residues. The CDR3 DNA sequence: TGTGCCAGTGACAGGGGGTCGAACACTGAAGCTTTCTTT. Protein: CASDRGSNTEAFF.

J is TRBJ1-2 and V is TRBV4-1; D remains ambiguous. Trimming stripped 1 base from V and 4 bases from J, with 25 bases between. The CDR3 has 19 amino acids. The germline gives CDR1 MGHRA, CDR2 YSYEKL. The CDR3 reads CASSQARPGSIGGFYGYTF. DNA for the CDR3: TGCGCCAGCAGCCAAGCCCGACCGGGATCCATCGGAGGGTTCTATGGCTACACCTTC.

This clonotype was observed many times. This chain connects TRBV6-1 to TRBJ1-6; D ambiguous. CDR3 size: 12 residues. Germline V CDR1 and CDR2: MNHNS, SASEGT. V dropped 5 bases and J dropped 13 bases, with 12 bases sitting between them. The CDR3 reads CASSPGVAPLHF. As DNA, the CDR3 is TGTGCCAGCAGTCCAGGTGTGGCCCCCCTCCACTTT.

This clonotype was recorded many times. CDR3 DNA: TGTGCCAGCAGCACCACCGTGCGGAGCTCCTACAATGAGCAGTTCTTC. It translates to CASSTTVRSSYNEQFF. The chain carries TRBV7-9 and TRBJ2-1, with no clear D. Deletions cut 5 bases from V and 0 bases from J, with 14 bases between. This CDR3 contains 16 residues. The germline gives CDR1 SEHNR, CDR2 FQNEAQ (reference sequence).

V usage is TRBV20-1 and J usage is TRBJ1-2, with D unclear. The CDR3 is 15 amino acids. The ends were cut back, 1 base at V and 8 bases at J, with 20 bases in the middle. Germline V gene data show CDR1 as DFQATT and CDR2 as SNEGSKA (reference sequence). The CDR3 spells CSARVVATGSGGYTF. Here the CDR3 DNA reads TGCAGTGCTAGAGTGGTAGCAACGGGATCGGGGGGCTACACCTTC.

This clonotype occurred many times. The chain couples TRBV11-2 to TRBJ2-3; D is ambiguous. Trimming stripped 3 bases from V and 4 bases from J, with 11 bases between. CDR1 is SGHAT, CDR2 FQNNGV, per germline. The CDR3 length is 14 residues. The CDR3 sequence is CASSLGRKADTQYF. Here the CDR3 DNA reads TGTGCCAGCAGCTTGGGAAGAAAGGCAGATACGCAGTATTTT.

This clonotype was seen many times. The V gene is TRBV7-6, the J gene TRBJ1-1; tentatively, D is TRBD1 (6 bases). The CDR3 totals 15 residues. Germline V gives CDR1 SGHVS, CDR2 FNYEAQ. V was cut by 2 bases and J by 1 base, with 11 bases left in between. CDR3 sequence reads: CASSLYTGRNTEAFF. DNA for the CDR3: TGTGCCAGCAGCTTATACACAGGGAGGAACACTGAAGCTTTCTTT. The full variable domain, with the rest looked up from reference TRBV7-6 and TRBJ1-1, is GAGVSQSPRYKVTKRGQDVALRCDPISGHVSLYWYRQALGQGPEFLTYFNYEAQQDKSGLPNDRFSAERPEGSISTLTIQRTEQRDSAMYRCASSLYTGRNTEAFFGQGTRLTVV.

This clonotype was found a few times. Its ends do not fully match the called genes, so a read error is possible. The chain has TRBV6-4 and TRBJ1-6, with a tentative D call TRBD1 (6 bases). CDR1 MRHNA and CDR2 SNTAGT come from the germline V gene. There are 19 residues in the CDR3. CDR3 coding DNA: TGTGCCAGCAGTTACTCAGGGGCCCTGCTGGCTACCTATAATTCACCCCTCCACTTT. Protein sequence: CASSYSGALLATYNSPLHF.

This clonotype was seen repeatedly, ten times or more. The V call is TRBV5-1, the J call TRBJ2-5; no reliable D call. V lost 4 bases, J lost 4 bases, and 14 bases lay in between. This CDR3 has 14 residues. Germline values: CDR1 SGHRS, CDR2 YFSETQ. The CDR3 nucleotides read TGCGCCAGCAGCCCCCCTGCAGGCTTAGAGACCCAGTACTTC. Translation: CASSPPAGLETQYF.

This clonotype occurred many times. As DNA, the CDR3 is TGTGCCAGCAGCTTGGCCCTGGCCTACGAGCAGTACTTC. This translates into CASSLALAYEQYF. This chain uses TRBV5-6 with TRBJ2-7; D unclear. Germline V CDR1 and CDR2: SGHDT, YYEEEE. This CDR3 comprises 13 residues. Trimming pared 0 bases from V and 2 bases from J, leaving 6 bases between.

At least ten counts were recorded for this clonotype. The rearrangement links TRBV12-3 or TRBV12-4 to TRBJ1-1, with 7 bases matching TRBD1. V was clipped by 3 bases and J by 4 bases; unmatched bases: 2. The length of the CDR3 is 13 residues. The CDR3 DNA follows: TGTGCCAGCAGTTTCAGGGGGGGCACTGAAGCTTTCTTT. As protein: CASSFRGGTEAFF.

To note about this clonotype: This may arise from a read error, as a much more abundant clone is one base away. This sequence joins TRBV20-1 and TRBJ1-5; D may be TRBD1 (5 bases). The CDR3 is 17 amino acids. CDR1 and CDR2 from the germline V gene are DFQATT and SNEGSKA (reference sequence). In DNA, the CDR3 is TGCTGTGCTAGTGGTCAGGGCCTCCTCAGGGGCAATCAGCCCCAGCATTTT. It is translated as CCASGQGLLRGNQPQHF.